The T cell receptor beta chain under discussion was sequenced for a study of cytotoxic CD8 clonotypes in ibrutinib-treated CLL. Study-wide background: The subjects consisted of about 10 relapsed/refractory and some 15 treatment-naive individuals, with approximately 18 IGHV unmutated. The study's findings and limits: Clonality was higher at baseline than in age-matched healthy donors and tracked circulating CD8+ T-cell counts.

This clone was seen a handful of times. Its antigen is still unknown. Other DNA sequences from this sample encode an identical CDR3 as well. Repertoires were generated with immunoSEQ multiplex PCR, while TCRdb's copy carries only in-frame clones and drops some. Of 100,000 or so clones in the sample, about 58% were seen once. Germline V CDR1 and CDR2: SGHNT, YENEEA. This CDR3 contains 13 residues. V dropped 3 bases and J dropped 4 bases, with 9 bases sitting between them. The chain carries TRBV11-3 and TRBJ2-5, with TRBD1 as a possible D gene (6 bases). This TCR was recovered from a human donor with chronic lymphocytic leukemia. Specimen: PBMCs, collected after 24 months of ibrutinib treatment. DNA of the CDR3: TGTGCCAGCAGCTTGCAAGGGGGAGAGACCCAGTACTTC. This sequence encodes CASSLQGGETQYF.